Below are 4 T cell receptor beta chains sequenced from a single sample in a study of CD8+ T cells in alopecia areata. After isolation, RNA underwent reverse transcription to generate cDNA as the sequencing template. Sequencing used immunoSEQ multiplex PCR; TCRdb keeps in-frame clones, though not all of them. The profile covers approximately 110,000 clones, none occurring a single time. Source material: lesional skin. These receptors all come from a C3H/HeJ mouse with alopecia areata. The strain's MHC haplotype is H2-k.

Concerning this clone itself: These gene names are mouse names. Read coverage stops 4 residues before the CDR3 terminus; the germline J gene supplies the remainder. This rearrangement joins TRBV13-3 to TRBJ2-3; 9 positions agree with TRBD2. Germline V gives CDR1 NNHDY, CDR2 SYVADS. CDR3 length: 16 residues. V shed 1 base and J 2 bases; nucleotides not matched to a gene: 5. CDR3 amino acids: CASSDNWGVDAETLYF. The sequenced part of the CDR3 DNA is TGTGCCAGCAGTGATAACTGGGGGGTGGATGCAGAA.

This clone came up a few times. Gene names and germline refer to mouse. Read data end 4 residues before the CDR3 end; the end is taken from the germline J gene. The V and J genes are TRBV1 and TRBJ1-4, with 7 positions matching TRBD1. After removal of 6 bases from V and 3 bases from J, the junction contained 1 base not matched to a gene. The germline V gene has CDR1 NSQYPW and CDR2 LRSPGD (reference sequence). CDR3 length: 13 amino acids. CDR3 loop: CTCRQGPNERLFF. CDR3 DNA, as far as it was read: TGCACCTGCAGACAGGGGCCCAACGAA.

This clone was recorded a few times. Gene names and germline refer to mouse. Read data end 4 residues before the CDR3 end; the end is taken from the germline J gene. The chain has TRBV5 and TRBJ1-1; TRBD1 might be the D (6 bases). Per germline, CDR1 LGHNA and CDR2 YNLKQL (reference sequence). Trimming shortened V by 0 bases and J by 1 base, and 9 bases separated the two germline ends. This CDR3 comprises 15 residues. Incomplete CDR3 DNA: TGTGCCAGCAGCCAAGATTGGGGACAAAACACA. As protein: CASSQDWGQNT. The complete CDR3 protein is CASSQDWGQNTEVFF.

Comment on this clone: The germline and genes are mouse ones. The DNA read from the CDR3 is TGCACCTGCAGTGCCCTACTGGGGGGGAGCTCCTAT. Its translation is CTCSALLGGSSY. The complete CDR3 protein is CTCSALLGGSSYEQYF. The chain joins TRBV1 to TRBJ2-7, with TRBD2 matching over 10 bases. The read gets to within 4 residues of the CDR3 end, and the germline J gene fills in the rest. Per the germline V gene, CDR1 is NSQYPW and CDR2 is LRSPGD (reference sequence). This CDR3 has 16 amino acids. V was clipped by 3 bases and J by 0 bases; unmatched bases: 5.